The rows below give T cell receptor beta chains drawn from one sample of a study of blood T cell repertoires in COVID-19. Method: immunoSEQ multiplex PCR; TCRdb's copy keeps in-frame clones and lacks some. This table holds about 29,000 clones, 60% to 80% found once. The sequencing sample was made of peripheral blood. The receptors derive from a woman between 65 and 79 years old with acute or convalescent COVID-19. The CDR3 runs from the conserved cysteine through the conserved F or W. Each record gives: clone size, D gene, V gene, J gene, CDR3 protein, CDR3 DNA. D genes are given only for firm matches. Size values are once, few and many counts, or a class for expanded clones, and some rows have none.

clone_size: -; d_call: TRBD2; v_call: TRBV2; j_call: TRBJ2-5; cdr3_aa: CASSGTRETQYF; cdr3_nt: TGTGCCAGCAGTGGGACTAGAGAGACCCAGTACTTC
clone_size: -; d_call: -; v_call: TRBV28; j_call: TRBJ2-7; cdr3_aa: CAIPSIPCAGTDYEQYF; cdr3_nt: TGTGCCATCCCCTCTATACCCTGCGCCGGCACAGACTACGAGCAGTACTTC
clone_size: -; d_call: TRBD2; v_call: TRBV28; j_call: TRBJ2-2; cdr3_aa: CASSPAGGPAGELFF; cdr3_nt: TGTGCCAGCAGCCCAGCGGGAGGGCCCGCCGGGGAGCTGTTTTTT
clone_size: -; d_call: -; v_call: TRBV9; j_call: TRBJ2-3; cdr3_aa: CASSVGFLGGTSTDTQYF; cdr3_nt: TGTGCCAGCAGCGTAGGGTTTTTGGGGGGTACTAGCACAGATACGCAGTATTTT
clone_size: -; d_call: -; v_call: TRBV2; j_call: TRBJ2-3; cdr3_aa: CASSLADTQYF; cdr3_nt: TGTGCCAGCAGTCTAGCGGATACGCAGTATTTT
clone_size: once; d_call: TRBD2; v_call: TRBV3-1/TRBV3-2; j_call: TRBJ2-3; cdr3_aa: CASSQRLAGARSTDTQYF; cdr3_nt: TGTGCCAGCAGCCAGCGGCTAGCGGGGGCCAGAAGCACAGATACGCAGTATTTT
clone_size: -; d_call: TRBD1; v_call: TRBV28; j_call: TRBJ1-2; cdr3_aa: CASKLQGIANYGYTF; cdr3_nt: TGTGCCAGCAAACTACAGGGGATAGCTAACTATGGCTACACCTTC
clone_size: -; d_call: TRBD1; v_call: TRBV5-6; j_call: TRBJ2-7; cdr3_aa: CASSLALWDRSSYEQYF; cdr3_nt: TGTGCCAGCAGCTTGGCCCTATGGGACAGAAGCTCCTACGAGCAGTACTTC
clone_size: -; d_call: -; v_call: TRBV24-1; j_call: TRBJ2-5; cdr3_aa: CATSAPGNQETQYF; cdr3_nt: TGTGCCACCAGTGCCCCAGGGAACCAAGAGACCCAGTACTTC
clone_size: -; d_call: -; v_call: TRBV4-3; j_call: TRBJ1-6; cdr3_aa: CASSLVRGNSPLHF; cdr3_nt: TGCGCCAGCAGCCTTGTCAGGGGTAATTCACCCCTCCACTTT
clone_size: -; d_call: TRBD1; v_call: TRBV10-3; j_call: TRBJ1-5; cdr3_aa: CASRTGAYNQPQHF; cdr3_nt: TGTGCCTCTAGGACAGGGGCCTACAATCAGCCCCAGCATTTT
clone_size: -; d_call: -; v_call: TRBV28; j_call: TRBJ2-7; cdr3_aa: CASRDLRTSLPDEQYF; cdr3_nt: TGTGCCAGCAGGGACCTCCGTACTAGCCTGCCCGACGAGCAGTACTTC
clone_size: few; d_call: TRBD1; v_call: TRBV28; j_call: TRBJ1-2; cdr3_aa: CASSPRTGEKGGYTF; cdr3_nt: TGTGCCAGCAGTCCAAGGACAGGGGAAAAGGGTGGCTACACCTTC
clone_size: many; d_call: -; v_call: TRBV28; j_call: TRBJ1-5; cdr3_aa: CASSLDLTGSQPQHF; cdr3_nt: TGTGCCAGCAGTTTGGATCTGACTGGGTCTCAGCCCCAGCATTTT
clone_size: -; d_call: -; v_call: TRBV4-3; j_call: TRBJ1-3; cdr3_aa: CASSQEGGGNTIYF; cdr3_nt: TGCGCCAGCAGCCAAGAGGGGGGGGGAAACACCATATATTTT
clone_size: -; d_call: -; v_call: TRBV12-3/TRBV12-4; j_call: TRBJ2-5; cdr3_aa: CASSLLQETQYF; cdr3_nt: TGTGCCAGCAGTTTACTCCAAGAGACCCAGTACTTC
clone_size: -; d_call: TRBD2; v_call: TRBV9; j_call: TRBJ2-7; cdr3_aa: CASSRTSGYEQYF; cdr3_nt: TGTGCCAGCAGTCGGACTAGCGGCTACGAGCAGTACTTC
clone_size: -; d_call: TRBD1; v_call: TRBV2; j_call: TRBJ2-5; cdr3_aa: CASSASGTGGTQYF; cdr3_nt: TGTGCCAGCAGCGCCTCCGGGACAGGGGGTACCCAGTACTTC
clone_size: few; d_call: TRBD1; v_call: TRBV27; j_call: TRBJ1-4; cdr3_aa: CASSFGPQGALGEKLFF; cdr3_nt: TGTGCCAGCAGTTTCGGGCCACAGGGGGCGTTGGGGGAAAAACTGTTTTTT
clone_size: -; d_call: -; v_call: TRBV4-2; j_call: TRBJ2-2; cdr3_aa: CASSQDPNTGELFF; cdr3_nt: TGTGCCAGCAGCCAAGATCCTAACACCGGGGAGCTGTTTTTT
clone_size: -; d_call: TRBD2; v_call: TRBV9; j_call: TRBJ2-1; cdr3_aa: CASSLDSSGRSGSYNEQFF; cdr3_nt: TGTGCCAGCAGCCTAGATTCTAGCGGGAGGTCTGGCTCCTACAATGAGCAGTTCTTC
clone_size: few; d_call: TRBD1; v_call: TRBV19; j_call: TRBJ1-5; cdr3_aa: CASSLPDRGGNQPQHF; cdr3_nt: TGTGCCAGTAGTCTCCCGGACAGGGGAGGCAATCAGCCCCAGCATTTT
clone_size: -; d_call: TRBD1; v_call: TRBV5-6; j_call: TRBJ2-7; cdr3_aa: CASSWGTGGVAYEQYF; cdr3_nt: TGTGCCAGCAGCTGGGGGACAGGGGGAGTGGCCTACGAGCAGTACTTC
clone_size: -; d_call: TRBD2; v_call: TRBV5-1; j_call: TRBJ2-1; cdr3_aa: CASSAWTSGSSYNEQFF; cdr3_nt: TGCGCCAGCAGCGCATGGACTAGCGGTAGCTCCTACAATGAGCAGTTCTTC
clone_size: few; d_call: -; v_call: TRBV19; j_call: TRBJ1-5; cdr3_aa: CASGGSNQPQHF; cdr3_nt: TGTGCCAGCGGGGGTAGCAATCAGCCCCAGCATTTT
clone_size: -; d_call: TRBD2; v_call: TRBV15; j_call: TRBJ2-2; cdr3_aa: CATSRGEGLAGQRELFF; cdr3_nt: TGTGCCACCAGCAGAGGAGAGGGACTAGCGGGGCAACGGGAGCTGTTTTTT
clone_size: -; d_call: -; v_call: TRBV6-2/TRBV6-3; j_call: TRBJ1-5; cdr3_aa: CASSSYKGGDQPQHF; cdr3_nt: TGTGCCAGCAGCTCTTACAAGGGGGGGGATCAGCCCCAGCATTTT
clone_size: -; d_call: TRBD1; v_call: TRBV7-9; j_call: TRBJ2-3; cdr3_aa: CASSFRTGEGDTQYF; cdr3_nt: TGTGCCAGCAGCTTCCGGACAGGGGAAGGAGATACGCAGTATTTT
clone_size: -; d_call: TRBD1; v_call: TRBV5-1; j_call: TRBJ1-2; cdr3_aa: CASSLAGTGVGYTF; cdr3_nt: TGCGCCAGCAGCTTGGCCGGGACAGGGGTCGGCTACACCTTC
clone_size: -; d_call: TRBD1; v_call: TRBV29-1; j_call: TRBJ1-4; cdr3_aa: CSVGSGTGEEKLFF; cdr3_nt: TGCAGCGTTGGTTCCGGGACAGGGGAAGAAAAACTGTTTTTT
clone_size: few; d_call: -; v_call: TRBV4-1; j_call: TRBJ1-5; cdr3_aa: CASSQDGQSNQPQHF; cdr3_nt: TGCGCCAGCAGCCAAGATGGGCAGAGCAATCAGCCCCAGCATTTT
clone_size: -; d_call: -; v_call: TRBV28; j_call: TRBJ2-7; cdr3_aa: CASSRTSYEQYF; cdr3_nt: TGTGCCAGCAGCCGTACTAGCTACGAGCAGTACTTC
clone_size: -; d_call: -; v_call: TRBV28; j_call: TRBJ2-1; cdr3_aa: CASSLGGAGQLFEQFF; cdr3_nt: TGTGCCAGCAGTTTGGGGGGGGCGGGGCAGTTGTTTGAGCAGTTCTTC
clone_size: -; d_call: -; v_call: TRBV29-1; j_call: TRBJ1-1; cdr3_aa: CSVEPGVRVDEAFF; cdr3_nt: TGCAGCGTTGAGCCCGGGGTGAGGGTGGATGAAGCTTTCTTT
clone_size: -; d_call: TRBD2; v_call: TRBV5-6; j_call: TRBJ2-7; cdr3_aa: CASSSSGRYEQYF; cdr3_nt: TGTGCCAGCAGCTCAAGCGGGAGATACGAGCAGTACTTC
clone_size: -; d_call: -; v_call: TRBV29-1; j_call: TRBJ2-1; cdr3_aa: CSVILGLDEQFF; cdr3_nt: TGCAGCGTTATCCTAGGATTGGATGAGCAGTTCTTC
clone_size: -; d_call: -; v_call: TRBV30; j_call: TRBJ1-4; cdr3_aa: CAWGGGTAVEGEKLFF; cdr3_nt: TGTGCCTGGGGGGGAGGGACGGCCGTGGAGGGCGAAAAACTGTTTTTT
clone_size: -; d_call: -; v_call: TRBV12-3/TRBV12-4; j_call: TRBJ1-5; cdr3_aa: CASRGGGNQPQHF; cdr3_nt: TGTGCCAGCAGAGGGGGGGGCAATCAGCCCCAGCATTTT
clone_size: -; d_call: TRBD1; v_call: TRBV9; j_call: TRBJ1-3; cdr3_aa: CASTRTGTSGNTIYF; cdr3_nt: TGTGCCAGCACTCGGACAGGGACCTCTGGAAACACCATATATTTT
clone_size: -; d_call: TRBD2; v_call: TRBV7-9; j_call: TRBJ2-5; cdr3_aa: CASSLGGVETQYF; cdr3_nt: TGTGCCAGCAGCTTGGGGGGGGTGGAGACCCAGTACTTC
clone_size: -; d_call: -; v_call: TRBV4-1; j_call: TRBJ1-2; cdr3_aa: CASSQEKAGVGYTF; cdr3_nt: TGCGCCAGCAGCCAAGAAAAGGCAGGGGTTGGCTACACCTTC
clone_size: -; d_call: -; v_call: TRBV20-1; j_call: TRBJ2-7; cdr3_aa: CSASSVSDEQYF; cdr3_nt: TGCAGTGCTAGTAGTGTATCGGACGAGCAGTACTTC
clone_size: -; d_call: -; v_call: TRBV5-1; j_call: TRBJ1-3; cdr3_aa: CASSLGVSSGPTGGRNTIYF; cdr3_nt: TGCGCCAGCAGCTTGGGCGTATCCAGCGGCCCGACAGGAGGTCGAAACACCATATATTTT
clone_size: few; d_call: -; v_call: TRBV9; j_call: TRBJ2-3; cdr3_aa: CASSEGGTQDTQYF; cdr3_nt: TGTGCCAGCAGCGAGGGGGGGACACAAGATACGCAGTATTTT
clone_size: -; d_call: -; v_call: TRBV12-3/TRBV12-4; j_call: TRBJ2-7; cdr3_aa: CASSRGASYEQYF; cdr3_nt: TGTGCCAGCAGCAGGGGGGCTTCCTACGAGCAGTACTTC
clone_size: -; d_call: -; v_call: TRBV30; j_call: TRBJ2-6; cdr3_aa: CAWSVRGSGANVLTF; cdr3_nt: TGTGCCTGGAGTGTACGGGGCTCTGGGGCCAACGTCCTGACTTTC
clone_size: -; d_call: -; v_call: TRBV5-1; j_call: TRBJ2-3; cdr3_aa: CASSLDGRGTDTQYF; cdr3_nt: TGCGCCAGCAGCTTGGACGGGAGAGGAACAGATACGCAGTATTTT
clone_size: few; d_call: -; v_call: TRBV20-1; j_call: TRBJ2-7; cdr3_aa: CSARSYEQYF; cdr3_nt: TGCAGTGCACGGAGTTACGAGCAGTACTTC
clone_size: -; d_call: -; v_call: TRBV9; j_call: TRBJ2-4; cdr3_aa: CASSVDSGGNIQYF; cdr3_nt: TGTGCCAGCAGCGTAGATAGCGGCGGAAACATTCAGTACTTC
clone_size: few; d_call: -; v_call: TRBV10-3; j_call: TRBJ1-6; cdr3_aa: CAISESNNSPLHF; cdr3_nt: TGTGCCATCAGTGAGTCCAATAATTCACCCCTCCACTTT
clone_size: -; d_call: TRBD2; v_call: TRBV28; j_call: TRBJ2-4; cdr3_aa: CASSLRLAGGAKNIQYF; cdr3_nt: TGTGCCAGCAGTCTCCGACTAGCGGGGGGAGCCAAAAACATTCAGTACTTC
clone_size: -; d_call: -; v_call: TRBV19; j_call: TRBJ1-5; cdr3_aa: CASSLSPPGLSNQPQHF; cdr3_nt: TGTGCCAGTAGTCTATCCCCACCGGGACTTAGCAATCAGCCCCAGCATTTT
clone_size: -; d_call: TRBD1; v_call: TRBV10-2; j_call: TRBJ2-7; cdr3_aa: CASSERSRGGADRGYYEQYF; cdr3_nt: TGCGCCAGCAGTGAGAGGTCGAGAGGGGGTGCGGACAGGGGTTACTACGAGCAGTACTTC
clone_size: few; d_call: -; v_call: TRBV6-5; j_call: TRBJ2-2; cdr3_aa: CASSYSRGELFF; cdr3_nt: TGTGCCAGCAGTTACAGCCGGGGGGAGCTGTTTTTT
clone_size: -; d_call: TRBD1; v_call: TRBV28; j_call: TRBJ1-3; cdr3_aa: CASSRRDRAGNTIYF; cdr3_nt: TGTGCCAGCAGTCGCCGGGACAGGGCAGGAAACACCATATATTTT
clone_size: -; d_call: TRBD2; v_call: TRBV15; j_call: TRBJ2-1; cdr3_aa: CATSRGTSADNEQFF; cdr3_nt: TGTGCCACCAGCAGAGGGACTAGCGCCGACAATGAGCAGTTCTTC
clone_size: few; d_call: -; v_call: TRBV19; j_call: TRBJ1-1; cdr3_aa: CASSIMGRNTEAFF; cdr3_nt: TGTGCCAGTAGTATCATGGGGCGAAACACTGAAGCTTTCTTT
clone_size: -; d_call: TRBD2; v_call: TRBV27; j_call: TRBJ2-3; cdr3_aa: CASSNPGTRDDTQYF; cdr3_nt: TGTGCCAGCAGCAACCCCGGGACTAGGGATGATACGCAGTATTTT
clone_size: many; d_call: TRBD2; v_call: TRBV13; j_call: TRBJ2-5; cdr3_aa: CASSLLSSGYQETQYF; cdr3_nt: TGTGCCAGCAGCTTATTGTCTAGCGGGTACCAAGAGACCCAGTACTTC
clone_size: -; d_call: -; v_call: TRBV7-9; j_call: TRBJ2-1; cdr3_aa: CASRISVNSYNEQFF; cdr3_nt: TGTGCCAGCAGAATCAGCGTAAACTCCTACAATGAGCAGTTCTTC